Presented here are 3 T cell receptor beta chains from one specimen sequenced in a study of prognosis after radiotherapy for stage I lung cancer. Amplicons of TCR beta CDR3 were generated from genomic DNA by two-round multiplex PCR. Initially, in first-round PCR, primers specific to each TRBV and TRBJ gene were used. A single record per CDR3 protein comes from TCRdb applying MiXCR to the multiplex PCR reads. The table records 20,000 to 30,000 distinct CDR3 sequences, under 40% of them present only once. The sequenced sample was PBMCs, obtained before or after stereotactic body radiation therapy (not recorded which). These receptors were taken from a donor aged 50 or older with non-small cell lung cancer.

This chain links TRBV27 with TRBJ1-2, with a tentative D call TRBD1 (5 bases). Trimming cost V 3 bases and J 7 bases, with 15 bases left between them. The CDR3 consists of 14 residues. Germline CDR1 reads MNHEY; CDR2 reads SMNVEV (reference sequence). The CDR3 spells CASSFDRDLSGYTF. The DNA of the CDR3 is TGTGCCAGCAGTTTCGATAGGGACCTTTCTGGCTACACCTTC.

The J gene is TRBJ1-1, the V gene TRBV6-1; 7 bases match TRBD1. V lost 6 bases to trimming and J lost 4 bases; unmatched junction nucleotides: 8. This CDR3 comprises 14 residues. Germline CDR1 reads MNHNS; CDR2 reads SASEGT. CDR3 sequence reads: CASSLRQGGTEAFF. The CDR3 DNA is TGTGCCAGCAGCCTCCGACAGGGCGGCACTGAAGCTTTCTTT.

This clonotype appeared many times. The chain recombines TRBV30 with TRBJ1-1, with D maybe TRBD1 (5 bases). CDR1 GTSNPN and CDR2 SVGIG come from the germline V gene (reference sequence). Trimming shortened V by 2 bases and J by 5 bases, and 18 bases separated the two germline ends. CDR3 length: 15 residues. In DNA, the CDR3 is TGTGCCTGGAGTTCCGGGGGAGGAGGGTGGACTGAAGCTTTCTTT. It is translated as CAWSSGGGGWTEAFF.